This paragraph reports one TCR beta chain. Its antigen is still unknown. A second about 7 to 12 cycle PCR used barcoded and J-beta primers. Each cDNA molecule, via a template-switch adaptor with 12 random nucleotides, was tagged. TCRdb re-called the 5' RACE reads through MiXCR, storing one row per CDR3 protein. Of around 1,700,000 distinct CDR3 sequences in the sample, under 30% were seen once. This sample stems from a study of blood T cells in healthy people across ages. Study-level points and caveats: Possibly, changes in expanded clonotypes were confounded because donor CMV status was unknown. Per million T cells, TCR beta diversity dropped roughly linearly as age increased.

The CDR3 consists of 17 residues. CDR1 is MGHRA, CDR2 YSYEKL, per germline. Germline trimming cut 0 bases from V and 4 bases from J; bases unmatched to any gene: 11. Per-sample PBMC isolation yielded at least 7 million cells. This chain uses TRBV4-1 with TRBJ1-1; 7 nucleotides align to TRBD1. The receptor was isolated from a woman aged 25 to 39 in good health. Input material: blood. CDR3 in DNA: TGCGCCAGCAGCCAAGATACACAGGGGCCCCTAAGCACTGAAGCTTTCTTT. Protein: CASSQDTQGPLSTEAFF.